The present TCR beta chain was sequenced within a study of cytomegalovirus exposure and HLA in healthy donors. Sequencing used immunoSEQ multiplex PCR; TCRdb keeps in-frame clones, though not all of them. The data contain about 330,000 clones, about nine tenths of them singletons. There are 16 residues in the CDR3. The germline CDR1 and CDR2 sequences are MGHRA and YSYEKL. The V segment lost 7 bases and the J segment 7 bases; nucleotides outside the gene matches: 16. The chain combines TRBV4-1 with TRBJ2-1, with 7 bases lining up with TRBD2. The receptor was derived from a woman aged 18-29 years in good health and CMV-seronegative. Sequencing was performed on PBMCs. For the CDR3, the DNA is TGCGCCAGCAATAGGGCCCTAGCGGCCCTTGGGAATGAGCAGTTCTTC. It yields the protein CASNRALAALGNEQFF.